This is a list of T cell receptor beta chains from one sample in a study of T cells in Graves' hyperthyroidism and ophthalmopathy. TCRdb itself ran the multiplex PCR reads through MiXCR, one entry per CDR3 protein. This sample has 300,000 to 450,000 distinct CDR3 sequences, with around 20% found just once. Sequencing used blood. The receptors stem from a man between 18 and 29 years old with Graves' ophthalmopathy. The CDR3 runs from the conserved cysteine through the conserved F or W. D genes are given only for firm matches. Size is omitted from some rows. Given values are once, few, many or a class for expanded clones.

v_call	clone_size	j_call	d_call	cdr3_aa	cdr3_nt
TRBV29-1	few	TRBJ2-7	NA	CSVAPPLTAEQYF	TGCAGCGTTGCCCCCCCCTTAACTGCCGAGCAGTACTTC
TRBV3-1	many	TRBJ1-5	NA	CASSQDSSGQPQHF	TGTGCCAGCAGCCAGGACAGTAGCGGGCAGCCCCAGCATTTT
TRBV28	NA	TRBJ2-2	TRBD2	CASSQTSGGPNTGELFF	TGTGCCAGCAGTCAGACTAGCGGGGGGCCAAACACCGGGGAGCTGTTTTTT
TRBV6-1	many	TRBJ2-7	NA	CASHQGGPTVEQYF	TGTGCCAGCCATCAGGGGGGGCCTACGGTCGAGCAGTACTTC
TRBV15	NA	TRBJ2-7	NA	CATSRDRFGDYEQYF	TGTGCCACCAGCAGAGATAGGTTCGGGGACTACGAGCAGTACTTC
TRBV5-1	many	TRBJ2-2	TRBD1	CASRSGTGSTGELFF	TGCGCCAGCAGGTCCGGGACAGGGAGCACCGGGGAGCTGTTTTTT
TRBV12-3/TRBV12-4	NA	TRBJ1-5	TRBD1	CASSPGQGEQPQHF	TGTGCCAGCAGCCCCGGACAGGGGGAGCAGCCCCAGCATTTT
TRBV3-1	many	TRBJ1-5	NA	CASSQDGPPYQPQHF	TGTGCCAGCAGCCAAGACGGGCCCCCATATCAGCCCCAGCATTTT
TRBV20-1	few	TRBJ1-1	NA	CSGWVNIEAFF	TGCAGTGGGTGGGTTAACATTGAAGCTTTCTTT
TRBV14	NA	TRBJ2-1	NA	CASSQDQGSRYNEQFF	TGTGCCAGCAGCCAAGATCAGGGTAGCCGCTACAATGAGCAGTTCTTC
TRBV5-6	many	TRBJ1-1	NA	CASSFRATEAFF	TGTGCCAGCAGCTTCCGGGCCACTGAAGCTTTCTTT
TRBV13	many	TRBJ2-1	TRBD1	CASSLDRGYEQFF	TGTGCCAGCAGCTTGGACAGGGGCTATGAGCAGTTCTTC
TRBV7-2	many	TRBJ1-5	NA	CASSSERNQPQHF	TGTGCCAGCAGCTCAGAGAGGAATCAGCCCCAGCATTTT
TRBV28	NA	TRBJ1-6	NA	CASSTNPGPMNRALHF	TGTGCCAGCAGTACCAATCCCGGACCAATGAACCGGGCCCTCCACTTT
TRBV27	many	TRBJ1-3	NA	CASSSRPGGGNTIYF	TGTGCCAGCAGTTCCAGACCCGGTGGAGGAAACACCATATATTTT
TRBV7-3	NA	TRBJ2-5	NA	CASSPGSAGRETQYF	TGTGCCAGCAGCCCCGGATCCGCGGGACGAGAGACCCAGTACTTC
TRBV2	many	TRBJ1-5	NA	CASSEGQAVNQPQHF	TGTGCCAGCAGTGAAGGCCAGGCGGTCAATCAGCCCCAGCATTTT
TRBV12-3/TRBV12-4	NA	TRBJ1-2	TRBD1	CASSFLGTAYYGYTF	TGTGCCAGCAGTTTTCTTGGGACAGCTTACTATGGCTACACCTTC
TRBV29-1	NA	TRBJ2-5	TRBD1	CSALTGGGETQYF	TGCAGCGCCCTGACAGGGGGAGGGGAGACCCAGTACTTC
TRBV3-1	NA	TRBJ2-2	TRBD1	CASSQGDRGWGGELFF	TGTGCCAGCAGCCAAGGGGACAGGGGATGGGGCGGGGAGCTGTTTTTT
TRBV12-3/TRBV12-4	NA	TRBJ2-1	NA	CASSLSGYEQFF	TGTGCCAGCAGTTTATCTGGATATGAGCAGTTCTTC
TRBV11-2	many	TRBJ1-4	TRBD1	CASSFETGRTNEKLFF	TGTGCCAGCAGCTTCGAGACAGGGAGAACTAATGAAAAACTGTTTTTT
TRBV24-1	many	TRBJ1-5	TRBD1	CATSDRGTGEINQPQHF	TGTGCCACCAGTGACCGCGGGACAGGGGAGATCAATCAGCCCCAGCATTTT
TRBV7-9	NA	TRBJ1-1	NA	CASSQIWGENTEAFF	TGTGCCAGCAGCCAAATCTGGGGGGAGAACACTGAAGCTTTCTTT
TRBV12-3/TRBV12-4	many	TRBJ2-3	TRBD2	CASSPLAGAGDTQYF	TGTGCCAGCAGTCCCTTAGCGGGGGCCGGGGATACGCAGTATTTT
TRBV24-1	few	TRBJ2-3	NA	CATSDREEGASTDTQYF	TGTGCCACCAGTGATCGGGAGGAGGGGGCTAGCACAGATACGCAGTATTTT
TRBV2	NA	TRBJ1-2	TRBD1	CASRILTGDYGYTF	TGTGCCAGCAGGATCCTGACAGGGGACTATGGCTACACCTTC
TRBV20-1	many	TRBJ1-5	NA	CSAPGGASSHSYSNQPQHF	TGCAGTGCCCCCGGGGGGGCCAGCTCCCACTCTTATAGCAATCAGCCCCAGCATTTT
TRBV6-1	many	TRBJ2-1	NA	CASRTAYNEQFF	TGTGCCAGCAGAACAGCTTACAATGAGCAGTTCTTC
TRBV20-1	few	TRBJ2-7	NA	CSATAFSASYEQYF	TGCAGTGCTACCGCATTCAGCGCCTCCTACGAGCAGTACTTC
TRBV7-9	many	TRBJ2-7	NA	CASSLSGVHEQYF	TGTGCCAGCAGCTTATCCGGGGTCCACGAGCAGTACTTC
TRBV7-2	many	TRBJ2-2	NA	CASSPGAQGSTGELFF	TGTGCCAGCAGCCCCGGTGCCCAGGGGAGCACCGGGGAGCTGTTTTTT
TRBV3-1	NA	TRBJ2-1	TRBD2	CASSQATSGGAVNEQFF	TGCGCCAGCAGCCAAGCGACTAGCGGGGGGGCGGTCAATGAGCAGTTCTTC
TRBV2	NA	TRBJ1-1	NA	CASSAHRDTTNTEAFF	TGTGCCAGCAGCGCCCACCGGGACACCACGAACACTGAAGCTTTCTTT
TRBV6-1	NA	TRBJ1-4	TRBD1	CASRMDRTFNEKLFF	TGTGCCAGCAGAATGGACAGGACTTTTAATGAAAAACTGTTTTTT
TRBV12-3/TRBV12-4	NA	TRBJ1-1	TRBD1	CASTGTGGRRGAFF	TGTGCCAGCACCGGGACAGGGGGCCGACGCGGAGCTTTCTTT
TRBV7-2	once	TRBJ1-3	NA	CASSLGPGNSGNTIYF	TGTGCCAGCAGCTTAGGTCCGGGAAACTCTGGAAACACCATATATTTT
TRBV5-6	NA	TRBJ1-6	NA	CASSWGRGISPLHF	TGTGCCAGCAGCTGGGGCCGGGGAATATCACCCCTCCACTTT
TRBV4-2	once	TRBJ2-1	TRBD2	CASSGSGGRGEQFF	TGTGCCAGCAGTGGTAGCGGGGGGCGGGGTGAGCAGTTCTTC
TRBV6-1	NA	TRBJ2-2	NA	CASSPNQAGTGELFF	TGTGCCAGCAGCCCCAATCAAGCGGGCACCGGGGAGCTGTTTTTT
TRBV18	many	TRBJ2-3	NA	CASSLLTRDTTDTQYF	TGTGCCAGCTCACTCTTAACTCGGGACACAACAGATACGCAGTATTTT
TRBV5-1	few	TRBJ2-2	TRBD2	CASSLVRGGHTGELFF	TGCGCCAGCAGCTTGGTCCGGGGGGGCCACACCGGGGAGCTGTTTTTT
TRBV12-3/TRBV12-4	many	TRBJ1-1	NA	CASRHSGGGTEAFF	TGTGCCAGCAGACACTCGGGGGGCGGCACTGAAGCTTTCTTT
TRBV15	NA	TRBJ1-1	NA	CATSSRGELEAFF	TGTGCCACCAGCAGCCGGGGGGAGCTGGAAGCTTTCTTT
TRBV11-1	many	TRBJ2-3	NA	CASSLRGAADTQYF	TGTGCCAGCAGCTTACGGGGGGCAGCAGATACGCAGTATTTT
TRBV6-5	many	TRBJ1-2	TRBD1	CASSYSTWDSPYGYTF	TGTGCCAGCAGTTACTCGACTTGGGACAGTCCGTATGGCTACACCTTC